The source of this T cell receptor beta chain is a study of persistence of HIV-infected CD4 T cells. The wider study: Two participants gave one leukapheresis sample; others gave up to about 180 mL blood repeatedly.

Stimulation used 9 to 10 ug/mL lysate from CMV-infected fibroblasts. Sorting of responding CD4+ T cells relied on upregulated CD40 ligand together with CD69. CD4+ T cell counts exceeded 400 cells/uL; CMV serology was positive. Anti-CD28/CD49d costimulation, CD40-blocking antibody and enfuvirtide were given to CD8-depleted PBMCs for under 20 hours. This was the immunoSEQ version 4 assay in survey mode. Profiled with immunoSEQ multiplex PCR; TCRdb holds only in-frame clones, not every one. The table has 6,000 to 9,500 clones, under 80% seen once. A remark on this clone: Its antigen is currently unknown.

Germline values: CDR1 LNHDA, CDR2 SQIVND (reference sequence). Between the trimmed V and J ends, which lost 8 bases and 3 bases, there was a span of 11 bases. The CDR3 sequence is 13 residues long. The receptor was isolated from an adult man with HIV who was CMV-seropositive. The sample here was CD4+ T cells sorted from PBMCs after approximately 19-hour stimulation, taken from a patient who received antiretroviral therapy. The rearrangement links TRBV19 to TRBJ1-5, with D hard to call. The CDR3 DNA sequence: TGTGCCAGTTCCAGACTGATCAATCAGCCCCAGCATTTT. It specifies CASSRLINQPQHF.